A selection of T cell receptor beta chains follows, all from one sample in a study of cytomegalovirus exposure and HLA in healthy donors. Sequencing was performed with immunoSEQ multiplex PCR; in TCRdb, only in-frame clones are kept and a portion is missing. This sample has more than 150,000 clones, with roughly 88% found just once. Sequencing input: PBMCs. These receptors were obtained from a man between 18 and 35 years old in good health and CMV-seropositive. Both conserved end residues are part of each CDR3. Each record gives: D gene, V gene, clone size, J gene, CDR3 DNA, CDR3 protein. D genes are given only for firm matches. Rows may omit the clone size; those that give it use once, few, many or a size class.

TRBD1	TRBV6-1	-	TRBJ2-7	TGTGCCAGCAGTGCCGCGACAGGGGGTTACGAGCAGTACTTC	CASSAATGGYEQYF
TRBD2	TRBV27	-	TRBJ2-1	TGTGCCAGCAGTTTAGCGGGGGGGACCAATGAGCAGTTCTTC	CASSLAGGTNEQFF
-	TRBV5-8	few	TRBJ2-7	TGTGCCAGCAGCTTGGCGGGCAGGGGCGTCGACGAGCAGTACTTC	CASSLAGRGVDEQYF
TRBD2	TRBV19	-	TRBJ2-7	TGTGCCAGTGCCATGGGGGGGTCCTACGAGCAGTACTTC	CASAMGGSYEQYF
-	TRBV18	-	TRBJ2-5	TGTGCCAGCTCACAATTACAAGAGACCCAGTACTTC	CASSQLQETQYF
-	TRBV14	-	TRBJ1-6	TGTGCCAGCAGCCAAGAACGAGAAAAACCCCTCCACTTT	CASSQEREKPLHF
-	TRBV27	-	TRBJ1-6	TGTGCCAGCAGAACCGCGGGGGAACCCCTCCACTTT	CASRTAGEPLHF
-	TRBV5-1	-	TRBJ2-5	TGCGCCAGCAGCTTGGCCAGGGTAGGGCAAGAGACCCAGTACTTC	CASSLARVGQETQYF
-	TRBV1	once	TRBJ2-7	TGCACCAGCAGCCAAGATACTAGCGGGCCATTTTTC	CTSSQDTSGPFF
TRBD1	TRBV29-1	once	TRBJ2-7	TGCAGCACTGGACAGGACTACGAGCAGTACTTC	CSTGQDYEQYF
TRBD1	TRBV30	-	TRBJ1-2	TGTGCCTGGGGCGGGGACAGGGGGTACTATGGCTACACCTTC	CAWGGDRGYYGYTF
-	TRBV28	-	TRBJ2-5	TGTGCCAGCAGTTTCCGGGACTGGTACAAAGAGACCCAGTACTTC	CASSFRDWYKETQYF
TRBD1	TRBV29-1	once	TRBJ2-3	TGCAGCGTATCTAGAGACAGGGGTCCAGATACGCAGTATTTT	CSVSRDRGPDTQYF
TRBD2	TRBV30	-	TRBJ2-7	TGTGCCTGGAGTGTACCCGGGACTAGCGGGGTCCACGAGCAGTACTTC	CAWSVPGTSGVHEQYF
-	TRBV27	once	TRBJ2-7	TGTGCCAGCAGGACATCTAAACCCTACGAGCAGTACTTC	CASRTSKPYEQYF
-	TRBV4-1	-	TRBJ2-5	TGCGCCAGCAGCCAAGATTCCAGATTCGAGACCCAGTACTTC	CASSQDSRFETQYF
TRBD1	TRBV9	-	TRBJ2-1	TGTGCCAGCAGCGCTAGGGACAGGGAAGACAATGAGCAGTTCTTC	CASSARDREDNEQFF
-	TRBV6-5	-	TRBJ1-3	TGTGCCAGCACAGGGCCAACGAGGGGAAACACCATATATTTT	CASTGPTRGNTIYF
-	TRBV7-9	-	TRBJ1-5	TGTGCCAGCAGCTTGGACAATGACTGGCCCCAGCATTTT	CASSLDNDWPQHF